This T cell receptor beta chain stems from a study of blood T cell repertoires in COVID-19. This CDR3 contains 16 residues. Sequenced by immunoSEQ multiplex PCR; TCRdb stores in-frame clones only, minus some. The profile shows 75,000 to 100,000 clones, 87% of them singletons. This TCR came from an elderly woman with acute or convalescent COVID-19. The gene calls are TRBV21-1 and TRBJ1-1. TRBV21-1 is termed a pseudogene. Sequenced: peripheral blood. The CDR3, as DNA: TGTGCCAGCAGCAAAGGAGTGAGGCACCAGAACACTGAAGCTTTCTTT. Translated: CASSKGVRHQNTEAFF.